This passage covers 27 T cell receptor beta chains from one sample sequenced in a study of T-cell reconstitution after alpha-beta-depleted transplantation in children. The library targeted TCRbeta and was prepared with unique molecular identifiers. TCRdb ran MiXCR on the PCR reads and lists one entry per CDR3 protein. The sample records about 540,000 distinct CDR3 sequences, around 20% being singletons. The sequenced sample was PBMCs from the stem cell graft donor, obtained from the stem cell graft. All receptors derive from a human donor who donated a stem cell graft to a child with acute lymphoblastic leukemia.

CDR3 region: CASSLRQAQETQYF. The CDR3 nucleotides are TGCGCCAGCAGCTTACGGCAGGCACAAGAGACCCAGTACTTC. V is TRBV5-1 and J is TRBJ2-5; D is uncertain. This CDR3 is built from 14 residues. Germline CDR1 reads SGHRS; CDR2 reads YFSETQ. Trimming removed 2 bases at V and 2 bases at J, with 10 bases between.

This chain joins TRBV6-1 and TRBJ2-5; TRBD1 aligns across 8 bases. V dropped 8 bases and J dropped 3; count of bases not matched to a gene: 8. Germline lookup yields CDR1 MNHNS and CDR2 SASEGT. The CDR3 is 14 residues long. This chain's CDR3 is CASAKRTGKETQYF. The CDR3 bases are TGTGCCAGCGCGAAGCGGACAGGGAAAGAGACCCAGTACTTC.

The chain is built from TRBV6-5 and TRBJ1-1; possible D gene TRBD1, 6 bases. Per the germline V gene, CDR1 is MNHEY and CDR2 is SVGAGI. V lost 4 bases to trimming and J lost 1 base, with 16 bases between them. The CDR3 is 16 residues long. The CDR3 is CASSSPQGRWNTEAFF. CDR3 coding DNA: TGTGCCAGCAGTTCTCCACAGGGACGTTGGAACACTGAAGCTTTCTTT.

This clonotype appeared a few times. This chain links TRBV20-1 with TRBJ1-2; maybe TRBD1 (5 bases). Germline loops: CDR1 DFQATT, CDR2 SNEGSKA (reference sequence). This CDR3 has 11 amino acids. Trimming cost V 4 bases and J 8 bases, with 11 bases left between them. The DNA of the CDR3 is TGCAGTGCTATTGCAGGGTACGGCTACACCTTC. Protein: CSAIAGYGYTF.

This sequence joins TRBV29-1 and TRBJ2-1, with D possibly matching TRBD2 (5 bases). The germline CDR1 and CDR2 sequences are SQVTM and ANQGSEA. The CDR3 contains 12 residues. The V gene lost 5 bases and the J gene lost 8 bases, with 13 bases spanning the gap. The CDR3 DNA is TGCAGCGTTCGAGAGGGCCATGATGAGCAGTTCTTC. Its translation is CSVREGHDEQFF.

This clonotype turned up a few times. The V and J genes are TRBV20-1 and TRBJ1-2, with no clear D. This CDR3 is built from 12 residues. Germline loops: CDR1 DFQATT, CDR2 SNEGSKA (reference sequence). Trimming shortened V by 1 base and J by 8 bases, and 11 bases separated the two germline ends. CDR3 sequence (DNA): TGCAGTGCTAGAGTATACGTAAAAGGCTACACCTTC. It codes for CSARVYVKGYTF.

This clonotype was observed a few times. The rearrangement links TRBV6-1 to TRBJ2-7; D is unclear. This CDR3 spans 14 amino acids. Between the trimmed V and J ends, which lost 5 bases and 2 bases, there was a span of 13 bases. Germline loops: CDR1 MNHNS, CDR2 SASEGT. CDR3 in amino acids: CASSLRWAAYEQYF. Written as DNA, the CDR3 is TGTGCCAGCAGTCTCAGGTGGGCAGCCTACGAGCAGTACTTC.

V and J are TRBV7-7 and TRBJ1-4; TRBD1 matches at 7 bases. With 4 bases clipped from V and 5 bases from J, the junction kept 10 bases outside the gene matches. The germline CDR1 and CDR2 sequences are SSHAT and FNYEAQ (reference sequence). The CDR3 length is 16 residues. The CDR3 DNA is TGTGCCAGCAGCTACACTCTGGGACAGCGGAATGAAAAACTGTTTTTT. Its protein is CASSYTLGQRNEKLFF.

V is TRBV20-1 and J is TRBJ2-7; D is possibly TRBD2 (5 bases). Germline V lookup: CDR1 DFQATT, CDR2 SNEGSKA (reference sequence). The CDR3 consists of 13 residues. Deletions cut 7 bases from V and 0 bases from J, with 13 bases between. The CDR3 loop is CSVRSGDSYEQYF. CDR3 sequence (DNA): TGCAGTGTTAGGTCCGGGGACTCCTACGAGCAGTACTTC.

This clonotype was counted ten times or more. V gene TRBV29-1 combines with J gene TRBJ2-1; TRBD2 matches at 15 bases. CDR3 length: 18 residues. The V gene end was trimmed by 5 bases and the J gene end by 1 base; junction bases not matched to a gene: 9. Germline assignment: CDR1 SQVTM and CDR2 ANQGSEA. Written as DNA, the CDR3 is TGCAGCGTTTCGGGACTAGCGGGAGGAGAGGGGTCCTACAATGAGCAGTTCTTC. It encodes CSVSGLAGGEGSYNEQFF.

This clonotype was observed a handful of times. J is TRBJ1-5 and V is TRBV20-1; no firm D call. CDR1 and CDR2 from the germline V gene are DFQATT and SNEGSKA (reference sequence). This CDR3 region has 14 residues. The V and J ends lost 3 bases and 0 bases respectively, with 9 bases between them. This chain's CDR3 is CSARWEHSNQPQHF. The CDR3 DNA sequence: TGCAGTGCTAGGTGGGAACATAGCAATCAGCCCCAGCATTTT.

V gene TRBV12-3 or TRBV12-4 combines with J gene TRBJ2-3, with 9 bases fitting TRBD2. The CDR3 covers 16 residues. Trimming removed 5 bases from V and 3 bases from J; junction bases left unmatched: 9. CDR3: CASSRTLAGRTDTQYF. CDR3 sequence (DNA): TGTGCCAGCAGTAGAACCCTAGCGGGACGAACAGATACGCAGTATTTT.

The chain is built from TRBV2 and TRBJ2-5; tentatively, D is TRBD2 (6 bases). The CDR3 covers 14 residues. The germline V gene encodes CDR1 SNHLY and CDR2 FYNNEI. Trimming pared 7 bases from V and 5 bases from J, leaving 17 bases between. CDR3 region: CASNRPGLGETQYF. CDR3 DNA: TGTGCCAGCAACCGCCCGGGACTGGGGGAGACCCAGTACTTC.

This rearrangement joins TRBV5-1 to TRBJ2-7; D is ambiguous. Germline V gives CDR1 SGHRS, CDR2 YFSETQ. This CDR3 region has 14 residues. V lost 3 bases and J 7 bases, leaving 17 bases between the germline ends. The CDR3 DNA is TGCGCCAGCAGCTCTACAGAACTATCCTTGGAGCAGTACTTC. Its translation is CASSSTELSLEQYF.

The CDR3 DNA reads as TGCGCCAGCAGCCAAGACGGGGTTGAAGCTTTCTTT. Translated, it gives CASSQDGVEAFF. V usage is TRBV4-1 and J usage is TRBJ1-1; D call uncertain. Trimming pared 0 bases from V and 7 bases from J, leaving 6 bases between. The germline V gene encodes CDR1 MGHRA and CDR2 YSYEKL. This CDR3 is 12 amino acids long.

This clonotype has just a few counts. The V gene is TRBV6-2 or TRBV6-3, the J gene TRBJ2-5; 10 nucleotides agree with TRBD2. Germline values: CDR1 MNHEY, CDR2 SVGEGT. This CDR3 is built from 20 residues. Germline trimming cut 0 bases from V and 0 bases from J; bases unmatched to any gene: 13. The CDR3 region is CASSYSLPRPSGRDQETQYF. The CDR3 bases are TGTGCCAGCAGTTACTCGTTACCCCGTCCCAGCGGGAGGGACCAAGAGACCCAGTACTTC.

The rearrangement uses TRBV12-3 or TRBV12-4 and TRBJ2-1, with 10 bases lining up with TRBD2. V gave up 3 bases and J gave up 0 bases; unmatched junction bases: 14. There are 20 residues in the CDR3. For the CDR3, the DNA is TGTGCCAGCAGTTTGCACAGCGGGAGGGGGATGGTGGGCTCCTACAATGAGCAGTTCTTC. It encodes CASSLHSGRGMVGSYNEQFF.

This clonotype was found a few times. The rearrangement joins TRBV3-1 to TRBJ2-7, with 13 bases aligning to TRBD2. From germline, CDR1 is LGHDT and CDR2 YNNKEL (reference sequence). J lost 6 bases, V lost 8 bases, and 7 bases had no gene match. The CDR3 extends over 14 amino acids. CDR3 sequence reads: CASHSGTSGIEQYF. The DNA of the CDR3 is TGTGCCAGCCACTCCGGGACTAGCGGGATCGAGCAGTACTTC.

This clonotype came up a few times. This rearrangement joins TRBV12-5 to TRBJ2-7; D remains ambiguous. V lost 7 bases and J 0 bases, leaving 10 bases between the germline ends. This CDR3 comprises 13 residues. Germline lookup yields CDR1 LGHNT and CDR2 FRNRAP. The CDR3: CASAWGLSYEQYF. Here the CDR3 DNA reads TGTGCTAGTGCCTGGGGTCTCTCCTACGAGCAGTACTTC.

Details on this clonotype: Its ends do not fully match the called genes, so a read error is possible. The CDR3 DNA sequence: TGCAGTGCTCGAGATAGCGGGAGGACCGGGGAGCTGTTTTTT. This translates into CSARDSGRTGELFF. The V gene is TRBV20-1, the J gene TRBJ2-2; the match to TRBD2 covers 10 bases. CDR1 is DFQATT, CDR2 SNEGSKA, per germline (reference sequence). This CDR3 has 14 amino acids.

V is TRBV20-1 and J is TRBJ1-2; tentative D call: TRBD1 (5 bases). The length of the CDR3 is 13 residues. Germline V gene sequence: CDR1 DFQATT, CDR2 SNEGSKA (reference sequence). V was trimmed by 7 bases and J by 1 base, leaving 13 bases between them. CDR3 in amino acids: CSEAGVINYGYTF. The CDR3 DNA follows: TGCAGTGAGGCGGGGGTAATTAACTATGGCTACACCTTC.

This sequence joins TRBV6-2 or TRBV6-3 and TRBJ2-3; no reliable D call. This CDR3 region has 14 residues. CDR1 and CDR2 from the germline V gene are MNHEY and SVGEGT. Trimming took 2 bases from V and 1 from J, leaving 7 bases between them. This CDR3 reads CASSYVTRTDTQYF. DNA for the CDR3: TGTGCCAGCAGTTACGTCACTCGCACAGATACGCAGTATTTT.

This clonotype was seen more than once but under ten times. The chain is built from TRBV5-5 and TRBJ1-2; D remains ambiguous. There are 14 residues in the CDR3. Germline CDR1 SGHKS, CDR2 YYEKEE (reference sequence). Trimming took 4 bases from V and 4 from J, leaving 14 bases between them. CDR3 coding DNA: TGTGCCAGCAGCCCGACTCGGAGTAGCTATGGCTACACCTTC. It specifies CASSPTRSSYGYTF. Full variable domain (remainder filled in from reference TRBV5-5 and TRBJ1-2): DAGVTQSPTHLIKTRGQQVTLRCSPISGHKSVSWYQQVLGQGPQFIFQYYEKEERGRGNFPDRFSARQFPNYSSELNVNALLLGDSALYLCASSPTRSSYGYTFGSGTRLTVV.

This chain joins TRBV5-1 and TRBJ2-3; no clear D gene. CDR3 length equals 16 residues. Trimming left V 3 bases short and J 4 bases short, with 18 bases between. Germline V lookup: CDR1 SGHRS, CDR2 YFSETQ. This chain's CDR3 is CASSSLGLSWADTQYF. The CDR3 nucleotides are TGCGCCAGCAGCTCATTAGGGCTTAGCTGGGCAGATACGCAGTATTTT. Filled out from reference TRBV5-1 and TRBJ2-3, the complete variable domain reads KAGVTQTPRYLIKTRGQQVTLSCSPISGHRSVSWYQQTPGQGLQFLFEYFSETQRNKGNFPGRFSGRQFSNSRSEMNVSTLELGDSALYLCASSSLGLSWADTQYFGPGTRLTVL.

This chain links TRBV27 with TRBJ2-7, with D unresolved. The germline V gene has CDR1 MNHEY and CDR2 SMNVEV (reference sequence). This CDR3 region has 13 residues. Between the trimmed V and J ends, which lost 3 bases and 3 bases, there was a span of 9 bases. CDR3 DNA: TGTGCCAGCAGTTTCTCAGTCGACTACGAGCAGTACTTC. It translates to CASSFSVDYEQYF.

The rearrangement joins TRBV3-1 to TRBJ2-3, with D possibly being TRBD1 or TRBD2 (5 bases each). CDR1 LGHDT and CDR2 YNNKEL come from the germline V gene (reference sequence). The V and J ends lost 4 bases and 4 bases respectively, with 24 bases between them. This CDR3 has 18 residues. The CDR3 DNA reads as TGTGCCAGCAGCCCCCTTATCCCCTCGGGACGCTACTCAGATACGCAGTATTTT. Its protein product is CASSPLIPSGRYSDTQYF.

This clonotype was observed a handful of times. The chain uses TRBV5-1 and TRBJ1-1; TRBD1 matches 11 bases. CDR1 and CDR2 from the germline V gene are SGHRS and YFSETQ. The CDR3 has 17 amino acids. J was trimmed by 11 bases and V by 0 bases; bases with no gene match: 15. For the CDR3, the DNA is TGCGCCAGCAGCTTGGGGACAGGGGGCGCGAGGCTCTTGGAGGCTTTCTTT. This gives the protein CASSLGTGGARLLEAFF.